The 3 T cell receptor beta chains presented below share a single source sample, sequenced in a study of shared clonotypes between healthy human individuals (dated by TCRdb to the early 2020s). Libraries were made using the immunoSEQ multiplex PCR assay. TCRdb carries this immuneACCESS record with in-frame sequences only. Its versions omit some clonotypes, under half of them owing to an unresolved V gene in the studies checked, with the rest unexplained. The sample data list 1.5 million to 2.5 million clones, and over 85% of these were observed just once. The ten largest clones add up to approximately 1% of the sample. CD8 naive samples consisted of CD45RO-negative cells that were positively selected for CCR7, yielding a CD45RA+CCR7+ population without TemRA cells. The sequenced sample consisted of naive CD8+ T cells sorted from blood. The sample's cell subset or site, from its label and the paper: CD45RA+CCR7+. The source is a man aged 18 to 29 in good health.

The chain uses TRBV5-1 and TRBJ2-7; a possible D gene is TRBD2 (6 bases). Trimming removed 4 bases from V and 3 bases from J, with 20 bases in between. The CDR3 sequence is 16 residues long. Germline CDR1 reads SGHRS; CDR2 reads YFSETQ. This CDR3 is CASSLGGDLIYYEQYF. The CDR3 DNA reads TGCGCCAGCAGCCTGGGCGGGGACCTAATCTACTACGAGCAGTACTTC.

The V and J genes are TRBV27 and TRBJ2-7, with D possibly being TRBD2 (6 bases). Germline CDR1 and CDR2: MNHEY and SMNVEV (reference sequence). The CDR3 consists of 13 residues. With 5 bases removed from V and 4 bases from J, the gap between germline ends came to 12 bases. In nucleotides, the CDR3 is TGTGCCAGCAGTGAGGGACTTTTATACGAGCAGTACTTC. Residues: CASSEGLLYEQYF.

The V call is TRBV6-8, the J call TRBJ1-6; a weak D match, TRBD1 (5 bases). The CDR3 contains 14 residues. The germline V gene has CDR1 MNHGY and CDR2 SAAAGT. The V and J ends lost 2 bases and 6 bases respectively, with 8 bases between them. The CDR3 region has the DNA TGTGCCAGCAGTTACGAAGGGACTAATTCACCCCTCCACTTT. It translates to CASSYEGTNSPLHF.